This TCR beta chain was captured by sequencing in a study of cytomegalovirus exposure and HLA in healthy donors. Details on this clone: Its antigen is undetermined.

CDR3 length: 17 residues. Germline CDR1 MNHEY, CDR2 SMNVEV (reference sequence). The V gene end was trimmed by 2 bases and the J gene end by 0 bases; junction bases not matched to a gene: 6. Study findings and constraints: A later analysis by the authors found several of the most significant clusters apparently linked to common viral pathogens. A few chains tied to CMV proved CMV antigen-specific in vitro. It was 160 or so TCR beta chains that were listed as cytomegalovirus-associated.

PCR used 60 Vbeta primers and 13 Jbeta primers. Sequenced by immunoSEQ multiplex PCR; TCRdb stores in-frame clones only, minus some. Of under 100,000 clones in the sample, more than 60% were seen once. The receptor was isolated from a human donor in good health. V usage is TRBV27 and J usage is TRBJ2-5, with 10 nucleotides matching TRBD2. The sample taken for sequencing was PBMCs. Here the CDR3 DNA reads TGTGCCAGCAGTTTAGGGCTAGCGGGGGTCCACCAAGAGACCCAGTACTTC. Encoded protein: CASSLGLAGVHQETQYF.